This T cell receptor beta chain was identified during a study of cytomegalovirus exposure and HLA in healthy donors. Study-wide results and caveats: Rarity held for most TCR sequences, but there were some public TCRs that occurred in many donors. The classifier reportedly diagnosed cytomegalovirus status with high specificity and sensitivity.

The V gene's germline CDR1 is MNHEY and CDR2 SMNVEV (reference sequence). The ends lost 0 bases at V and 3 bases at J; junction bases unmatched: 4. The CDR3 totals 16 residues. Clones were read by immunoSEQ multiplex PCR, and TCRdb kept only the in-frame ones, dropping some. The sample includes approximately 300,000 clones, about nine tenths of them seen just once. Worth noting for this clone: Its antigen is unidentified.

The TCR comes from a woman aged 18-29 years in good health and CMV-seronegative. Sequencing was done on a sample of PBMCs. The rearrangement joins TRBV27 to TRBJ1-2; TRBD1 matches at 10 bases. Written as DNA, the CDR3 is TGTGCCAGCAGTTTATCCCCGGGACAGGGGTACTATGGCTACACCTTC. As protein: CASSLSPGQGYYGYTF.